This paragraph covers one T cell receptor (beta chain) sequence. The sample originates from a study of monozygotic twins with inflammatory bowel disease. CDR1 DFQATT and CDR2 SNEGSKA come from the germline V gene (reference sequence). The CDR3 contains 16 residues. TCRdb derives one entry per CDR3 protein from the 5' RACE reads, leaving out DNA. In all, the sample yields around 400,000 distinct CDR3 sequences. This TCR derives from a human donor with ulcerative colitis or Crohn's disease, or a healthy co-twin of an affected twin (not recorded which). Input material: blood. The genes are TRBV20-1 and TRBJ2-3; TCRdb reports TRBD2, a call that lacks DNA to check it against. CDR3 region: CSATGGVAGDSDTQYF.